These T cell receptor beta chains were read from a single sample in a study of blood T cells in healthy people across ages. TCRdb re-called the 5' RACE reads through MiXCR, storing one row per CDR3 protein. The profile shows about 680,000 distinct CDR3 sequences, roughly 49% of them singletons. What was sequenced was blood. The receptors derive from a woman between 55 and 75 years old in good health. The CDR3 runs from the conserved cysteine through the conserved F or W. The order of the fields is V gene, J gene, clone size, D gene, CDR3 DNA, CDR3 protein. A D gene is named only where the DNA matches it firmly. Some rows mark clone size as missing; the rest say once, few, many or name a class of expanded clone.

>TRBV5-1|TRBJ2-2|NA|TRBD2
TGCGCCAGCAGCTCGGGACTAGCGGGAATCGGGGAGCTGTTTTTT
CASSSGLAGIGELFF
>TRBV7-2|TRBJ2-7|NA|TRBD2
TGTGCCAGCAGACCCACTAGCGGGGAGTACGAGCAGTACTTC
CASRPTSGEYEQYF
>TRBV6-6|TRBJ2-7|few|NA
TGTGCCAGCAGAAAAAAAGAGCCCCCCGAGCAGTACTTC
CASRKKEPPEQYF
>TRBV20-1|TRBJ2-5|NA|NA
TGCAGTGCTAGAGAGAGGTCCCGAGAGACCCAGTACTTC
CSARERSRETQYF
>TRBV7-3|TRBJ2-7|NA|TRBD2
TGTGCCAGCAGCTTAGGCGTCGGGACTAGCTACGAGCAGTACTTC
CASSLGVGTSYEQYF
>TRBV15|TRBJ2-7|NA|TRBD2
TGTGCCACCAGCAGAGTAGCGGGCCCCTACGAGCAGTACTTC
CATSRVAGPYEQYF
>TRBV30|TRBJ2-5|NA|NA
TGTGCCTGGAGTGTTGGGAGAGTAGAGACCCAGTACTTC
CAWSVGRVETQYF
>TRBV7-2|TRBJ2-6|few|NA
TGTGCCAGCAGCTCCCGGGACCCTGGGGCCAACGTCCTGACTTTC
CASSSRDPGANVLTF
>TRBV29-1|TRBJ1-2|NA|TRBD1
TGCAGCGTTGGGACAGGGAATGGTGGCTACACCTTC
CSVGTGNGGYTF
>TRBV5-1|TRBJ2-5|NA|NA
TGCGCCAGCAGCCTGGGGCGGGTGCGCGGGGAGCAGTACTTC
CASSLGRVRGEQYF
>TRBV6-5|TRBJ2-1|NA|NA
TGTGCCAGCAGTTACGGGCAGGAATCCTACAATGAGCAGTTCTTC
CASSYGQESYNEQFF
>TRBV7-2|TRBJ1-5|NA|NA
TGTGCCAGCAGCTTACGATTAGGGGGCAATCAGCCCCAGCATTTT
CASSLRLGGNQPQHF
>TRBV6-5|TRBJ1-6|NA|NA
TGTGCCAGCAGCCCGACGTGGAGTCATAATTCACCCCTCCACTTT
CASSPTWSHNSPLHF
>TRBV27|TRBJ2-7|many|NA
TGTGCCAGCAGTTGGAACCTAGGTGGGATAGACGAGCAGTACTTC
CASSWNLGGIDEQYF
>TRBV20-1|TRBJ2-7|NA|NA
TGCAGTGCTAGAGATTACAGTAGGACCACCTACGAGCAGTACTTC
CSARDYSRTTYEQYF